Following are 4 T cell receptor beta chains from one sample sequenced in a study of blood T cell repertoires in COVID-19 (dated by TCRdb to about 2020). Receptor libraries were prepared by the immunoSEQ multiplex PCR assay. TCRdb holds this immuneACCESS table with in-frame rearrangements only. Some clones are missing; in checked studies, unresolved V genes explain under half, and the rest has no known cause. For this sample there are approximately 85,000 clones; around 90% appear just once. The top ten constitute 4.3% of the sample. The sample was peripheral blood. Every receptor here comes from a woman older than 75 with active or convalescent COVID-19.

The chain recombines TRBV27 with TRBJ2-7; D perhaps matches TRBD1 (6 bases). This CDR3 comprises 19 residues. Germline loops: CDR1 MNHEY, CDR2 SMNVEV (reference sequence). V shed 4 bases and J shed 4 bases, with 29 bases lying between them. The CDR3 loop is CASSSPGLGRRTETYEQYF. The CDR3 DNA sequence: TGTGCCAGCAGTTCCCCGGGGCTAGGCCGACGGACAGAAACTTACGAGCAGTACTTC.

The V gene is TRBV11-2, the J gene TRBJ2-7; the D gene is possibly TRBD2 (6 bases). The CDR3 extends over 16 amino acids. Between the trimmed V and J ends, which lost 5 bases and 4 bases, there was a span of 21 bases. Germline lookup yields CDR1 SGHAT and CDR2 FQNNGV. The CDR3 protein is CASSPRSTGVGYEQYF. The CDR3 DNA reads TGTGCCAGCAGCCCAAGGAGCACGGGAGTGGGGTACGAGCAGTACTTC.

This clone was seen only once. The chain has TRBV7-9 and TRBJ1-2; D gene ambiguous. The V gene's germline CDR1 is SEHNR and CDR2 FQNEAQ (reference sequence). The length of the CDR3 is 13 residues. Trimming took 1 base from V and 4 from J, leaving 7 bases between them. The CDR3 spells CASSLGWSYGYTF. The CDR3 nucleotides are TGTGCCAGCAGCTTAGGGTGGAGCTATGGCTACACCTTC.

This chain links TRBV5-4 with TRBJ2-7; 9 bases are a match to TRBD2. This CDR3 is 15 amino acids long. The V gene's germline CDR1 is SGHNT and CDR2 YYREEE (reference sequence). J gave up 1 base and V 0 bases, and 2 bases lay outside the gene matches. DNA of the CDR3: TGTGCCAGCAGCTTGGCGCTAGCGGGATCCTACGAGCAGTACTTC. This translates into CASSLALAGSYEQYF.